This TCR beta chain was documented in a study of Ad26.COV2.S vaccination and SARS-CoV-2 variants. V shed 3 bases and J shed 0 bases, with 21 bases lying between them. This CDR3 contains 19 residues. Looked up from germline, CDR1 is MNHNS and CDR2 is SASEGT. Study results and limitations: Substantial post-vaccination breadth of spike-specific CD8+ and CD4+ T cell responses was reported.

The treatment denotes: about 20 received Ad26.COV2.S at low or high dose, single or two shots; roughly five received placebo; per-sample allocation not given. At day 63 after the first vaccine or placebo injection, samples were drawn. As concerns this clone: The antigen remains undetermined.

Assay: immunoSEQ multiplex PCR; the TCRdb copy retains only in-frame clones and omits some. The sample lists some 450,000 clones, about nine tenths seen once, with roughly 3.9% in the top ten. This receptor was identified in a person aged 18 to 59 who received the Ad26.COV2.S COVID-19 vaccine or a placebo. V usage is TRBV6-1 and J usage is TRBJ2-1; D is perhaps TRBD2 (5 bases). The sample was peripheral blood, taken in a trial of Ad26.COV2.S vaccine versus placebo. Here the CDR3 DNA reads TGTGCCAGCAGTGATTCCGGGATCGGGCGGGCAAACTCCTACAATGAGCAGTTCTTC. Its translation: CASSDSGIGRANSYNEQFF.